Presented here are 26 T cell receptor beta chains from one specimen sequenced in a study of neurological immune-mediated disorders. TCRdb re-called the 5' RACE reads through MiXCR, storing one row per CDR3 protein. The sample yields 55,000 or so distinct CDR3 sequences, more than 3% seen once. Source material: CD4+ T cells from blood. These TCRs come from a woman aged 40 to 50 with multiple sclerosis.

This clonotype was seen repeatedly, ten times or more. This chain links TRBV6-5 with TRBJ1-5; D ambiguous. This CDR3 is 13 amino acids long. The V and J ends lost 8 bases and 7 bases respectively, with 15 bases between them. CDR1 is MNHEY, CDR2 SVGAGI, per germline. CDR3 amino acids: CASGTREGQPQHF. CDR3 DNA: TGTGCCAGCGGAACTAGGGAAGGGCAGCCCCAGCATTTT.

This clonotype was counted at least ten times. The chain is built from TRBV28 and TRBJ2-7; D unresolved. Germline CDR1 is MDHEN and CDR2 is SYDVKM. Between the trimmed V and J ends, which lost 2 bases and 4 bases, there was a span of 6 bases. The CDR3 is 12 residues long. The CDR3, as DNA: TGTGCCAGCAGTTTACCCCTTTACGAGCAGTACTTC. Protein: CASSLPLYEQYF.

As to this clonotype: A single base separates this from a much larger clone, so it may be a read error. The gene calls are TRBV10-2 and TRBJ1-2, with D maybe TRBD1 (5 bases). Germline V gene data show CDR1 as WSHSY and CDR2 as SAAADI. This CDR3 comprises 13 residues. V lost 10 bases, J lost 7 bases, and 19 bases lay in between. The CDR3 DNA sequence: TGCGCCAACAGCCTTCCAGGGACGGGTGGCTACACCTTC. Its translation: CANSLPGTGGYTF.

This clonotype was seen repeatedly, ten times or more. This chain connects TRBV5-1 to TRBJ2-7; D might be TRBD2 (6 bases). The CDR3 is 13 amino acids. Germline V gene data show CDR1 as SGHRS and CDR2 as YFSETQ. V was clipped by 0 bases and J by 7 bases, with 11 bases between them. CDR3 in amino acids: CASSLGTSGEQYF. CDR3 DNA: TGCGCCAGCAGCTTGGGGACCAGCGGGGAGCAGTACTTC.

This clonotype was observed many times. This chain links TRBV20-1 with TRBJ2-5, with D possibly TRBD2 on 5 matching bases. CDR3 length: 17 amino acids. From germline, CDR1 is DFQATT and CDR2 SNEGSKA (reference sequence). Trimming took 0 bases from V and 2 from J, leaving 19 bases between them. The CDR3 here is CSARDWTRTQLQETQYF. CDR3 sequence (DNA): TGCAGTGCTAGAGATTGGACGAGGACTCAACTTCAAGAGACCCAGTACTTC.

This chain uses TRBV27 with TRBJ2-2; 7 bases are a match to TRBD1. The V gene end was trimmed by 8 bases and the J gene end by 3 bases; junction bases not matched to a gene: 9. The CDR3 totals 15 residues. CDR1 and CDR2 (germline): MNHEY, SMNVEV (reference sequence). As DNA, the CDR3 is TGTGCCAGCGGGGGTTACAGGGGAGACACCGGGGAGCTGTTTTTT. Amino acid sequence: CASGGYRGDTGELFF.

At least ten counts were recorded for this clonotype. This rearrangement joins TRBV20-1 to TRBJ2-1, with TRBD1 as a possible D gene (5 bases). The CDR3 loop spans 13 amino acids. Germline V gene lookup returns CDR1 DFQATT and CDR2 SNEGSKA (reference sequence). The ends were cut back, 3 bases at V and 8 bases at J, with 14 bases in the middle. The CDR3 sequence is CSARGPRIDEQFF. For the CDR3, the DNA is TGCAGTGCTAGGGGGCCGAGAATCGATGAGCAGTTCTTC.

This clonotype showed up many times. In DNA form, the CDR3 reads TGTGCCAGCAGCTTAACTACAACCACAGATACGCAGTATTTT. It yields the protein CASSLTTTTDTQYF. The V call is TRBV11-2, the J call TRBJ2-3; D uncertain. The ends were cut back, 2 bases at V and 2 bases at J, with 8 bases in the middle. Germline lookup yields CDR1 SGHAT and CDR2 FQNNGV. This CDR3 has 14 residues.

This clonotype was seen at least ten times. The rearrangement links TRBV7-6 to TRBJ2-3; D not resolved. This CDR3 is 14 amino acids long. V was pared by 5 bases and J by 1 base, with 10 bases between. CDR1 SGHVS and CDR2 FNYEAQ come from the germline V gene. CDR3 protein: CASSPARGTDTQYF. The CDR3 bases are TGTGCCAGCAGCCCTGCCCGGGGCACAGATACGCAGTATTTT.

This clonotype was seen repeatedly, ten times or more. The V and J genes are TRBV6-2 or TRBV6-3 and TRBJ1-5; D is perhaps TRBD1 (6 bases). Germline V gene sequence: CDR1 MNHEY, CDR2 SVGEGT. V lost 2 bases and J 3 bases, leaving 11 bases between the germline ends. The CDR3 length is 15 residues. In nucleotides, the CDR3 is TGTGCCAGCAGTTACACGAACAGGGTCAATCAGCCCCAGCATTTT. It codes for CASSYTNRVNQPQHF.

This clonotype appeared many times. CDR3 sequence: CASSPGTRYGYTF. The CDR3 DNA sequence: TGTGCCAGCAGCCCCGGGACCCGATATGGCTACACCTTC. This rearrangement joins TRBV5-5 to TRBJ1-2; maybe TRBD1 (5 bases). V gave up 4 bases and J gave up 5 bases, with 12 bases separating them. CDR1 SGHKS and CDR2 YYEKEE come from the germline V gene (reference sequence). This CDR3 spans 13 amino acids. The full variable domain, with the rest looked up from reference TRBV5-5 and TRBJ1-2, is DAGVTQSPTHLIKTRGQQVTLRCSPISGHKSVSWYQQVLGQGPQFIFQYYEKEERGRGNFPDRFSARQFPNYSSELNVNALLLGDSALYLCASSPGTRYGYTFGSGTRLTVV.

There are a few counts of this clonotype. This rearrangement joins TRBV12-3 or TRBV12-4 to TRBJ2-5; either TRBD1 or TRBD2 may supply D (5 bases each). V gave up 3 bases and J gave up 5 bases, with 10 bases separating them. This CDR3 comprises 13 residues. The CDR3 loop reads CASSFWDPETQYF. The CDR3 DNA follows: TGTGCCAGCAGTTTCTGGGACCCGGAGACCCAGTACTTC.

This clonotype was seen repeatedly, ten times or more. The chain carries TRBV5-1 and TRBJ2-1; D may be TRBD2 (5 bases). V dropped 4 bases and J dropped 6 bases, with 14 bases sitting between them. This CDR3 comprises 14 residues. CDR1 is SGHRS, CDR2 YFSETQ, per germline. CDR3 protein: CASSNPSAGNEQFF. The CDR3 DNA reads as TGCGCCAGCAGCAACCCTTCGGCGGGCAATGAGCAGTTCTTC. Based on the CDR3 plus reference TRBV5-1 and TRBJ2-1, the full variable domain is KAGVTQTPRYLIKTRGQQVTLSCSPISGHRSVSWYQQTPGQGLQFLFEYFSETQRNKGNFPGRFSGRQFSNSRSEMNVSTLELGDSALYLCASSNPSAGNEQFFGPGTRLTVL.

This clonotype occurred many times. The genes are TRBV5-1 and TRBJ1-2; perhaps TRBD1 as D (6 bases). CDR1 is SGHRS, CDR2 YFSETQ, per germline. The CDR3 is 14 amino acids. V gave up 4 bases and J gave up 8 bases, with 18 bases separating them. The CDR3 loop is CASSPGTPPGGYTF. The CDR3 DNA is TGCGCCAGCAGCCCCGGGACACCTCCCGGCGGCTACACCTTC.

This clonotype appeared many times. The chain uses TRBV6-2 or TRBV6-3 and TRBJ2-7; D might be TRBD1 or TRBD2, each matching 5 bases. Germline values: CDR1 MNHEY, CDR2 SVGEGT. V was shortened by 0 bases and J by 2 bases, with 14 bases between the two germline ends. The CDR3 covers 16 residues. The CDR3 reads CASSYSRGSNAYEQYF. The CDR3 DNA reads TGTGCCAGCAGTTACTCGAGGGGCTCCAATGCCTACGAGCAGTACTTC.

This clonotype was detected ten times or more. V is TRBV20-1 and J is TRBJ1-5, with unresolved D. The CDR3 loop spans 14 amino acids. V lost 2 bases and J lost 2, with 10 bases in between. The germline V gene encodes CDR1 DFQATT and CDR2 SNEGSKA (reference sequence). The CDR3 here is CSARNRRGNQPQHF. CDR3 in DNA: TGCAGTGCTAGAAACCGGCGGGGCAATCAGCCCCAGCATTTT.

The table lists this clonotype with many counts. The gene calls are TRBV7-6 and TRBJ1-2; D unresolved. CDR3 length: 13 amino acids. The germline V gene encodes CDR1 SGHVS and CDR2 FNYEAQ. Trimming left V 3 bases short and J 6 bases short, with 11 bases between. CDR3 DNA: TGTGCCAGCAGCTTGGAAGTCCAAGATGGCTACACCTTC. Protein sequence: CASSLEVQDGYTF.

The sample holds many counts of this clonotype. The rearrangement uses TRBV20-1 and TRBJ2-3, with a tentative D call TRBD2 (5 bases). This CDR3 region has 12 residues. The germline V gene encodes CDR1 DFQATT and CDR2 SNEGSKA (reference sequence). Trimming took off 3 bases at V and 5 bases at J, with 9 bases between the two ends. CDR3 sequence (DNA): TGCAGTGCTAGGGCCAGCGGAGATACGCAGTATTTT. Translation: CSARASGDTQYF.

This clonotype was counted ten times or more. This sequence joins TRBV29-1 and TRBJ1-2, with D perhaps matching TRBD1 (5 bases). Germline values: CDR1 SQVTM, CDR2 ANQGSEA. CDR3 length: 12 amino acids. Trimming took off 4 bases at V and 8 bases at J, with 14 bases between the two ends. The CDR3 nucleotides are TGCAGCGTTGTCCATACGGGGGTCGGCTACACCTTC. Translating it yields CSVVHTGVGYTF.

The chain is built from TRBV30 and TRBJ1-2; 7 bases align to TRBD1. Germline CDR1 and CDR2: GTSNPN and SVGIG (reference sequence). The length of the CDR3 is 15 residues. V was pared by 4 bases and J by 0 bases, with 8 bases of the junction left unmatched. In nucleotides, the CDR3 is TGTGCCTGGAACCCAACGGACAGGACTAACTATGGCTACACCTTC. This translates into CAWNPTDRTNYGYTF. Full variable domain (remainder filled in from reference TRBV30 and TRBJ1-2): SQTIHQWPATLVQPVGSPLSLECTVEGTSNPNLYWYRQAAGRGLQLLFYSVGIGQISSEVPQNLSASRPQDRQFILSSKKLLLSDSGFYLCAWNPTDRTNYGYTFGSGTRLTVV.

The V and J genes are TRBV7-8 and TRBJ2-7; 9 bases fit TRBD2. Germline loops: CDR1 SGHVS, CDR2 FQNEAQ. With 1 base clipped from V and 3 bases from J, the junction kept 4 bases outside the gene matches. The CDR3 sequence is 15 residues long. DNA for the CDR3: TGTGCCAGCAGCTTAGGTAGCGGGGGCAGCTACGAGCAGTACTTC. Translating gives CASSLGSGGSYEQYF.

This clonotype was counted a few times. The V and J genes are TRBV7-6 and TRBJ2-1, with D unresolved. CDR1 and CDR2 (germline): SGHVS, FNYEAQ. Between the trimmed V and J ends, which lost 0 bases and 5 bases, there was a span of 11 bases. This CDR3 has 15 amino acids. CDR3 bases: TGTGCCAGCAGCTTAGCGTTAAACAGAGACAATGAGCAGTTCTTC. Translating it yields CASSLALNRDNEQFF.

A word on this clonotype: A read error may explain this, as a much larger clone is one base away. This chain links TRBV3-1 with TRBJ1-1, with D unresolved. V dropped 3 bases and J dropped 10 bases, with 12 bases sitting between them. The germline V gene has CDR1 LGHDT and CDR2 YNNKEL (reference sequence). This CDR3 is 12 amino acids long. CDR3 sequence (DNA): TGTGCCAGCAGCCACCAGAGACGTGCAGCTTTCTTT. The encoded protein is CASSHQRRAAFF.

This clonotype was seen repeatedly, ten times or more. CDR3 coding DNA: TGCGCCAGCAGCTCCTTTCCTAGGTACGAGCAGTACTTC. Its protein is CASSSFPRYEQYF. The J gene is TRBJ2-7, the V gene TRBV5-1, with unresolved D. V gave up 3 bases and J gave up 4 bases, with 11 bases separating them. CDR3 size: 13 residues. Germline-derived CDR1 and CDR2 are SGHRS and YFSETQ.

There are many counts of this clonotype. The gene calls are TRBV7-9 and TRBJ1-4; 9 bases are a match to TRBD1. This CDR3 contains 15 residues. V shed 5 bases, J shed 8 bases, and the junction held 9 bases outside the gene matches. CDR1 is SEHNR and CDR2 is FQNEAQ in the germline V gene (reference sequence). As DNA, the CDR3 is TGTGCCAGCAGCCCTCGACAGGGGGTAATCGAAAAACTGTTTTTT. Translated, it gives CASSPRQGVIEKLFF.

This clonotype showed up many times. The chain combines TRBV12-3 or TRBV12-4 with TRBJ2-3, with 10 bases that match TRBD1. V lost 9 bases and J lost 3; bases outside the gene matches: 6. This CDR3 comprises 14 residues. The CDR3 nucleotides are TGTGCCAGTCGCCGGGACAGGGGAACAGATACGCAGTATTTT. This codes for CASRRDRGTDTQYF.